The rows below give T cell receptor beta chains drawn from one sample of a study of lymphopenia after photon versus proton radiotherapy. This table comes from immunoSEQ multiplex PCR, and its TCRdb copy is limited to in-frame clones, with some not included. The data hold approximately 45,000 clones, with about 85% observed a single time. The sample consisted of peripheral blood, taken from a patient treated with photon-based radiotherapy. Receptors originate from a man between 35 and 55 years old with gastric cancer. Each CDR3 is given with its conserved first and last residue. The D gene is left open where the match is weak. Clone size is given for some rows only: seen once, a few or many times, or a class if the clone is expanded.

>TRBJ2-7|-|TRBD1|TRBV19
CASRGPDRGAYEQYF
TGTGCCAGCAGGGGCCCGGACAGGGGTGCCTACGAGCAGTACTTC
>TRBJ2-5|-|-|TRBV10-3
CAISNLQETQYF
TGTGCCATCAGTAATCTCCAAGAGACCCAGTACTTC
>TRBJ1-1|-|-|TRBV12-5
CASGLPLTGNTEAFF
TGTGCTAGTGGTTTGCCCCTGACAGGGAACACTGAAGCTTTCTTT
>TRBJ1-3|-|-|TRBV5-1
CASNSDTTSGNTIYF
TGCGCCAGCAACAGTGACACCACCTCTGGAAACACCATATATTTT
>TRBJ2-1|-|TRBD2|TRBV7-2
CASSFSGGAWNEQFF
TGTGCCAGCAGCTTTAGCGGGGGCGCGTGGAATGAGCAGTTCTTC
>TRBJ1-1|-|-|TRBV7-9
CASSLGGGSNTEAFF
TGTGCCAGCAGCTTAGGTGGGGGTTCGAACACTGAAGCTTTCTTT
>TRBJ2-5|once|-|TRBV18
CASSPPGAEQQYF
TGTGCCAGCTCACCACCGGGGGCAGAACAGCAGTACTTC
>TRBJ2-5|-|TRBD2|TRBV4-1
CASSQPNLLAGLKETQYF
TGCGCCAGCAGCCAACCCAACTTACTAGCGGGACTAAAAGAGACCCAGTACTTC
>TRBJ2-7|-|TRBD1|TRBV5-4
CASSFATGVHEQYF
TGTGCCAGCAGCTTTGCGACAGGGGTCCACGAGCAGTACTTC
>TRBJ2-7|-|-|TRBV30
CAWSSQGGGLVEQYF
TGTGCCTGGAGTTCCCAAGGGGGAGGATTGGTAGAGCAGTACTTC
>TRBJ1-1|once|TRBD1|TRBV6-5
CASSPQGVDTEAFF
TGTGCCAGCAGTCCTCAGGGGGTGGACACTGAAGCTTTCTTT
>TRBJ1-5|-|-|TRBV5-6
CASSLPGSNQPQHF
TGTGCCAGCAGCTTGCCGGGTAGCAATCAGCCCCAGCATTTT
>TRBJ2-3|-|-|TRBV30
CAWSGSTDTQYF
TGTGCCTGGAGCGGTAGCACAGATACGCAGTATTTT
>TRBJ2-7|-|-|TRBV4-3
CASSQDYQAGREQYF
TGCGCCAGCAGCCAAGATTACCAGGCAGGCCGCGAGCAGTACTTC
>TRBJ2-5|-|-|TRBV6-5
CASSKGGDFQYF
TGTGCCAGCAGTAAGGGGGGGGACTTCCAGTACTTC
>TRBJ1-3|-|TRBD1|TRBV25-1
CARDRGTENTIYF
TGTGCCAGGGACAGGGGGACGGAAAACACCATATATTTT
>TRBJ2-2|-|-|TRBV27
CASSLSAGEFTGELFF
TGTGCCAGCAGTTTATCGGCAGGGGAGTTCACCGGGGAGCTGTTTTTT
>TRBJ1-5|-|TRBD1|TRBV2
CASSQGGISNQPQHF
TGTGCCAGCAGTCAGGGGGGTATTAGCAATCAGCCCCAGCATTTT
>TRBJ2-5|-|-|TRBV4-3
CASSRGPGLQETQYF
TGCGCCAGCAGCCGCGGCCCAGGGTTACAAGAGACCCAGTACTTC
>TRBJ2-6|-|-|TRBV9
CASSVSSGANVLTF
TGTGCCAGCAGCGTGAGCTCTGGGGCCAACGTCCTGACTTTC
>TRBJ1-1|-|-|TRBV15
CATSRSPVGSRTEAFF
TGTGCCACCAGCAGATCCCCGGTGGGCAGCAGGACTGAAGCTTTCTTT
>TRBJ2-3|-|TRBD2|TRBV5-4
CASSTPGLAGGLTDTQYF
TGTGCCAGCAGCACCCCGGGACTAGCGGGGGGGCTCACAGATACGCAGTATTTT
>TRBJ1-6|few|-|TRBV19
CASSMTDSYNSPLHF
TGTGCCAGTAGTATGACGGACTCCTATAATTCACCCCTCCACTTT
>TRBJ1-5|-|-|TRBV2
CASSDGEYSNQPQHF
TGTGCCAGCAGTGATGGAGAATATAGCAATCAGCCCCAGCATTTT
>TRBJ2-3|-|-|TRBV6-1
CASSEIYGGGDTQYF
TGTGCCAGCAGTGAAATCTACGGGGGTGGAGATACGCAGTATTTT
>TRBJ1-2|-|-|TRBV7-2
CASSPPSGLLTFYGYTF
TGTGCCAGCAGCCCTCCTTCCGGCCTTTTAACGTTCTATGGCTACACCTTC
>TRBJ2-1|-|TRBD1|TRBV11-2
CASSGIQGASYNEQFF
TGTGCCAGCAGCGGAATACAGGGGGCTTCCTACAATGAGCAGTTCTTC
>TRBJ1-1|-|-|TRBV15
CATGLRQEEAFF
TGTGCCACCGGGCTTAGACAGGAGGAAGCTTTCTTT
>TRBJ2-5|-|-|TRBV7-2
CASSFWTGGETQYF
TGTGCCAGCAGCTTCTGGACTGGAGGGGAGACCCAGTACTTC
>TRBJ1-2|once|TRBD1|TRBV28
CASSGTVAFSLGYTF
TGTGCCAGCAGTGGGACAGTGGCGTTTTCCTTGGGCTACACCTTC
>TRBJ2-3|-|TRBD1|TRBV11-3
CASSLGGSTGGWTDTQYF
TGTGCCAGCAGCTTAGGGGGGTCTACAGGGGGCTGGACAGATACGCAGTATTTT
>TRBJ1-6|-|-|TRBV19
CASSLLGEDSPLHF
TGTGCCAGTAGCCTGCTCGGGGAAGATTCACCCCTCCACTTT
>TRBJ1-5|once|-|TRBV21-1
CASSKAIWRGRWQPQHF
TGTGCCAGCAGCAAGGCAATCTGGCGGGGGAGATGGCAGCCCCAGCATTTT
>TRBJ2-2|once|-|TRBV15
CATSTENTGELFF
TGTGCCACCAGCACGGAGAACACCGGGGAGCTGTTTTTT
>TRBJ2-1|-|-|TRBV6-5
CASTTGGEQFF
TGTGCCAGCACAACCGGCGGTGAGCAGTTCTTC
>TRBJ2-2|-|TRBD1|TRBV27
CASSLGTVNTGELFF
TGTGCCAGCAGTTTAGGGACAGTCAACACCGGGGAGCTGTTTTTT
>TRBJ1-2|-|-|TRBV2
CASSVQQANYGYTF
TGTGCCAGCAGTGTCCAGCAGGCGAACTATGGCTACACCTTC
>TRBJ2-7|-|-|TRBV5-1
CASRLDNAYEQYF
TGCGCCAGCAGGCTGGACAACGCCTACGAGCAGTACTTC
>TRBJ2-3|-|TRBD2|TRBV2
CAIPLAGVRTDTQYF
TGTGCCATCCCACTAGCGGGGGTTCGCACAGATACGCAGTATTTT
>TRBJ1-2|-|TRBD1|TRBV7-9
CASSLEGTGVSYTF
TGTGCCAGCAGCTTAGAAGGGACAGGCGTAAGCTACACCTTC